This record looks at one TCR beta chain sequence and its context. The length of the CDR3 is 16 residues. V lost 4 bases, J lost 8 bases, and 11 bases stayed unmatched. Germline V gene lookup returns CDR1 KGHSH and CDR2 LQKENI. This table comes from immunoSEQ multiplex PCR, and its TCRdb copy is limited to in-frame clones, with some not included. The sample has fewer than 200,000 clones, 80% seen once. This sample is part of a study of blood T cell repertoires in COVID-19. The TCR originated in a man between 65 and 85 years old with active or convalescent COVID-19. Sequences were obtained from peripheral blood. V and J are TRBV18 and TRBJ1-2; TRBD1 agrees at 12 bases. CDR3 in DNA: TGTGCCAGCTCACACAACCCGGGACAGGGGGCAAGAGGCTACACCTTC. Protein sequence: CASSHNPGQGARGYTF.